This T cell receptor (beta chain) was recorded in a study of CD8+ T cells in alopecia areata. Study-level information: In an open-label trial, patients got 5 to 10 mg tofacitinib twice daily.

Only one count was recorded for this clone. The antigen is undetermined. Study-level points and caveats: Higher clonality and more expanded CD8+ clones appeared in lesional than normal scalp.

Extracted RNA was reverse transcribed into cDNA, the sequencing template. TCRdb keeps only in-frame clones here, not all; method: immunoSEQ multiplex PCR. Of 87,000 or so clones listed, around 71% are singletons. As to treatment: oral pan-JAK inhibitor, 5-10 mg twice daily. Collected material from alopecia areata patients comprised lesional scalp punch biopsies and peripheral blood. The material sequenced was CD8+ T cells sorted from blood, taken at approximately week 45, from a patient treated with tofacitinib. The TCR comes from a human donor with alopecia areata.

The CDR3 region has the DNA TGCGCCAGCAGCCAAGATCAGCGGGGGGCAGGGGACGGCTACACCTTC. Protein sequence: CASSQDQRGAGDGYTF. The chain joins TRBV4-3 to TRBJ1-2, with TRBD1 as a possible D gene (6 bases). The V gene's germline CDR1 is LGHNA and CDR2 YSLEER. With 0 bases removed from V and 8 bases from J, the gap between germline ends came to 19 bases. The length of the CDR3 is 16 residues.